Presented here are 17 T cell receptor beta chains from one specimen sequenced in a study of CD8 T cells in ankylosing spondylitis (dated by TCRdb to the late 2010s). The library was prepared using 5' RACE. Instrument on record: Illumina HiSeq 2500. TCRdb reprocessed the public reads (quality trimming at Q25 with fastp, clone calling with MiXCR) and kept in-frame beta chains. Rows matching on CDR3 protein sequence are summarized as one entry with the most common DNA and genes. The sample has some 25,000 distinct CDR3 sequences on record, about 2.6% of them singletons. The top ten constitute 7% to 8% of the sample. Sequenced sample: blood, either unsorted or a sorted T cell fraction (not recorded which). Receptors originate from a female donor with ankylosing spondylitis or in good health (not recorded which).

This clonotype has a handful of counts. V is TRBV9 and J is TRBJ2-1, with 11 bases lining up with TRBD2. V dropped 5 bases and J dropped 2; count of bases not matched to a gene: 6. Per germline, CDR1 SGDLS and CDR2 YYNGEE. This CDR3 has 16 amino acids. The CDR3 loop reads CASRSTSGSAYNEQFF. The CDR3, as DNA: TGTGCCAGCAGGTCCACTAGCGGGAGTGCCTACAATGAGCAGTTCTTC. The complete variable domain, with remaining parts taken from reference TRBV9 and TRBJ2-1, reads DSGVTQTPKHLITATGQRVTLRCSPRSGDLSVYWYQQSLDQGLQFLIQYYNGEERAKGNILERFSAQQFPDLHSELNLSSLELGDSALYFCASRSTSGSAYNEQFFGPGTRLTVL.

The sample holds many counts of this clonotype. The J gene is TRBJ1-1, the V gene TRBV9; perhaps TRBD1 as D (6 bases). Looked up from germline, CDR1 is SGDLS and CDR2 is YYNGEE. CDR3 length equals 14 residues. Trimming took 3 bases from V and 5 from J, leaving 14 bases between them. As DNA, the CDR3 is TGTGCCAGCAGCGAAGGGACAAAGGAGACTGAAGCTTTCTTT. Protein: CASSEGTKETEAFF. Complete variable domain (other parts from reference TRBV9 and TRBJ1-1): DSGVTQTPKHLITATGQRVTLRCSPRSGDLSVYWYQQSLDQGLQFLIQYYNGEERAKGNILERFSAQQFPDLHSELNLSSLELGDSALYFCASSEGTKETEAFFGQGTRLTVV.

This clonotype was found many times. This chain joins TRBV9 and TRBJ2-5; D possibly corresponds to TRBD2 (5 bases). This CDR3 contains 16 residues. Germline CDR1 is SGDLS and CDR2 is YYNGEE. V lost 0 bases and J 4 bases, leaving 16 bases between the germline ends. The CDR3 coding sequence is TGTGCCAGCAGCGTAGGATCGGGGTCCCTGGGAGAGACCCAGTACTTC. Protein sequence: CASSVGSGSLGETQYF.

This clonotype was detected ten times or more. The V call is TRBV9, the J call TRBJ2-5; TRBD2 might be the D (6 bases). This CDR3 spans 15 amino acids. V was cut by 4 bases and J by 5 bases, with 18 bases left in between. Germline V gives CDR1 SGDLS, CDR2 YYNGEE. The CDR3 coding sequence is TGTGCCAGCAGCCAAGGCGGGACCTTAGTGGAGACCCAGTACTTC. Its translation is CASSQGGTLVETQYF.

This clonotype was picked up many times. The J gene is TRBJ2-5, the V gene TRBV9; D is unresolved. V lost 2 bases and J lost 2, with 10 bases in between. Germline V gives CDR1 SGDLS, CDR2 YYNGEE. CDR3 size: 14 residues. In DNA, the CDR3 is TGTGCCAGCAGCGTTGGCAGCCGGCAAGAGACCCAGTACTTC. Protein product: CASSVGSRQETQYF. Variable domain in full (rest from reference TRBV9 and TRBJ2-5): DSGVTQTPKHLITATGQRVTLRCSPRSGDLSVYWYQQSLDQGLQFLIQYYNGEERAKGNILERFSAQQFPDLHSELNLSSLELGDSALYFCASSVGSRQETQYFGPGTRLLVL.

This clonotype was detected ten times or more. The chain couples TRBV9 to TRBJ2-1, with 8 bases fitting TRBD1. The CDR3 is made up of 15 amino acids. CDR1 and CDR2 (germline): SGDLS, YYNGEE. The V gene end was trimmed by 3 bases and the J gene end by 7 bases; junction bases not matched to a gene: 9. This chain's CDR3 is CASSETGAGINEQFF. The CDR3 DNA reads TGTGCCAGCAGCGAGACAGGGGCAGGCATTAATGAGCAGTTCTTC.

This clonotype has more than one count but fewer than ten. This chain joins TRBV9 and TRBJ2-5; weak D call: TRBD2 (7 bases). Germline CDR1 reads SGDLS; CDR2 reads YYNGEE. CDR3 size: 17 residues. Trimming removed 3 bases from V and 5 bases from J, with 23 bases in between. The CDR3 reads CASSGGAMAGVSETQYF. In DNA, the CDR3 is TGTGCCAGCAGCGGGGGGGCAATGGCGGGAGTCAGCGAGACCCAGTACTTC.

This clonotype was seen ten or more times. The J gene is TRBJ2-2, the V gene TRBV9; TRBD1 might be the D (6 bases). The CDR3 loop spans 15 amino acids. V was shortened by 0 bases and J by 6 bases, with 12 bases between the two germline ends. The V gene's germline CDR1 is SGDLS and CDR2 YYNGEE. The CDR3 DNA follows: TGTGCCAGCAGCGTAGAGGACAGCGTTTCCGGGGAGCTGTTTTTT. Translating it yields CASSVEDSVSGELFF.

This clonotype showed up many times. V and J are TRBV9 and TRBJ2-1, with D perhaps TRBD2 (6 bases). The CDR3 loop spans 15 amino acids. The germline V gene encodes CDR1 SGDLS and CDR2 YYNGEE. Between the trimmed V and J ends, which lost 1 base and 8 bases, there was a span of 16 bases. The CDR3 coding sequence is TGTGCCAGCAGCGTAACTGGCGGGACGGGCGATGAGCAGTTCTTC. Protein sequence: CASSVTGGTGDEQFF.

In its sample, this clonotype was seen many times. The V gene is TRBV9, the J gene TRBJ2-2, with D perhaps matching TRBD1 (6 bases). This CDR3 contains 13 residues. CDR1 is SGDLS and CDR2 is YYNGEE in the germline V gene. V was clipped by 0 bases and J by 8 bases, with 8 bases between them. The CDR3 region is CASSVDGQGELFF. For the CDR3, the DNA is TGTGCCAGCAGCGTAGATGGACAGGGGGAGCTGTTTTTT. The entire variable domain, with the rest obtained from reference TRBV9 and TRBJ2-2, is as follows: DSGVTQTPKHLITATGQRVTLRCSPRSGDLSVYWYQQSLDQGLQFLIQYYNGEERAKGNILERFSAQQFPDLHSELNLSSLELGDSALYFCASSVDGQGELFFGEGSRLTVL.

In its sample, this clonotype was seen many times. The CDR3 reads CASSVEGGLGQPQHF. Written as DNA, the CDR3 is TGTGCCAGCAGCGTAGAGGGAGGCTTGGGTCAGCCCCAGCATTTT. This chain connects TRBV9 to TRBJ1-5; unclear D gene. Germline CDR1 and CDR2: SGDLS and YYNGEE. The germline V and J ends were trimmed by 0 bases and 6 bases, with 13 bases remaining between them. The CDR3 consists of 15 residues. Filled out from reference TRBV9 and TRBJ1-5, the complete variable domain reads DSGVTQTPKHLITATGQRVTLRCSPRSGDLSVYWYQQSLDQGLQFLIQYYNGEERAKGNILERFSAQQFPDLHSELNLSSLELGDSALYFCASSVEGGLGQPQHFGDGTRLSIL.

This clonotype was seen repeatedly, ten times or more. V gene TRBV9 combines with J gene TRBJ2-7, with D possibly matching TRBD2 (6 bases). This CDR3 comprises 16 residues. The ends were cut back, 0 bases at V and 1 base at J, with 14 bases in the middle. Germline V lookup: CDR1 SGDLS, CDR2 YYNGEE. The CDR3 sequence is CASSVEGSGPSYEQYF. The DNA of the CDR3 is TGTGCCAGCAGCGTAGAGGGTAGCGGACCTTCCTACGAGCAGTACTTC.

This clonotype was detected many times. The chain combines TRBV9 with TRBJ1-2; the D gene is possibly TRBD1 (5 bases). The germline V gene encodes CDR1 SGDLS and CDR2 YYNGEE. The CDR3 covers 17 residues. V was cut by 0 bases and J by 2 bases, with 17 bases left in between. Here the CDR3 reads CASSVGRSWQGNYGYTF. The CDR3 region has the DNA TGTGCCAGCAGCGTAGGGAGGAGTTGGCAGGGAAACTATGGCTACACCTTC.

This clonotype was recorded many times. The V call is TRBV9, the J call TRBJ1-2; D gene ambiguous. Germline CDR1 reads SGDLS; CDR2 reads YYNGEE. The CDR3 spans 15 residues. Trimming removed 4 bases from V and 4 bases from J, with 17 bases in between. In DNA, the CDR3 is TGTGCCAGCAGCCCCAATCACGCAGAGACCTATGGCTACACCTTC. It translates to CASSPNHAETYGYTF.

This clonotype was recorded at least ten times. The V gene is TRBV9, the J gene TRBJ1-5; TRBD1 agrees at 8 bases. CDR3 length: 15 amino acids. V gave up 3 bases and J gave up 6 bases; unmatched junction bases: 8. Germline V gene sequence: CDR1 SGDLS, CDR2 YYNGEE. The chain's CDR3 is CASSAGDTGGQPQHF. The DNA of the CDR3 is TGTGCCAGCAGCGCAGGGGATACAGGGGGTCAGCCCCAGCATTTT.

In its sample, this clonotype was seen many times. The rearrangement links TRBV9 to TRBJ1-4; D perhaps matches TRBD1 (6 bases). Germline V gives CDR1 SGDLS, CDR2 YYNGEE. This CDR3 is 15 amino acids long. V lost 0 bases to trimming and J lost 4 bases, with 10 bases between them. CDR3 bases: TGTGCCAGCAGCGTAGTGCCAGGGGATAATGAAAAACTGTTTTTT. This encodes CASSVVPGDNEKLFF.

This clonotype was picked up many times. The CDR3 DNA follows: TGTGCCAGCAGCGACACCGGGACTTCCTACAATGAGCAGTTCTTC. Encoded protein: CASSDTGTSYNEQFF. The J gene is TRBJ2-1, the V gene TRBV9; D perhaps matches TRBD2 (6 bases). The germline gives CDR1 SGDLS, CDR2 YYNGEE. The V end lost 3 bases, the J end lost 1 base, and 11 bases lay between the germline ends. The CDR3 extends over 15 amino acids.